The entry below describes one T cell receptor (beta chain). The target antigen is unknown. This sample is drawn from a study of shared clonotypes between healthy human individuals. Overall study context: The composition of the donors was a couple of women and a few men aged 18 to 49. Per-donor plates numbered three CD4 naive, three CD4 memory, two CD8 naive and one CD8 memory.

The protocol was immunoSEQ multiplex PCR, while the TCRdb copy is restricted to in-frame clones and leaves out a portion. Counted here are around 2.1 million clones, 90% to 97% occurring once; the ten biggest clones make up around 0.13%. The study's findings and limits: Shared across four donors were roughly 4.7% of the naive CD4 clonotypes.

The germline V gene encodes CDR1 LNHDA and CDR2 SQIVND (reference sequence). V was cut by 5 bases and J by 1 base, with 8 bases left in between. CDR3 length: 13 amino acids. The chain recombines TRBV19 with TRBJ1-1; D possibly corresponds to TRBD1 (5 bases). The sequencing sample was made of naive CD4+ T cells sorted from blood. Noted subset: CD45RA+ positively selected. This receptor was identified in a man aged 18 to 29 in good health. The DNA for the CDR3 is TGTGCCAGTAGTTCACAGGAGAACACTGAAGCTTTCTTT. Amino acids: CASSSQENTEAFF.